These 29 T cell receptor beta chains were sequenced from one sample in a study of blood T cells in healthy people across ages. For the second PCR, which ran for roughly 6 to 12 cycles, a sample-barcoded 5' primer and a J-beta primer mix were used. TCRdb reprocessed the 5' RACE reads via MiXCR and lists one record per CDR3 protein. The sample records approximately 1,000,000 distinct CDR3 sequences, 35% to 40% being singletons. The sequencing sample was made of blood. The receptor set was obtained from a man aged 18 to 29 in good health.

This chain links TRBV6-1 with TRBJ2-2; 11 bases are shared with TRBD2. Germline V lookup: CDR1 MNHNS, CDR2 SASEGT. The CDR3 is 17 residues long. The V segment lost 6 bases and the J segment 9 bases; nucleotides outside the gene matches: 15. CDR3 coding DNA: TGTGCCAGCAGCCCACACTCGGGTAGCGGGGGGGCACGGGAGCTGTTTTTT. Translation gives CASSPHSGSGGARELFF.

This clonotype was seen at least ten times. The chain joins TRBV4-2 to TRBJ1-2, with 7 bases fitting TRBD1. CDR3 length equals 14 residues. V was clipped by 0 bases and J by 3 bases; unmatched bases: 1. Germline V lookup: CDR1 LGHNA, CDR2 YNFKEQ. The CDR3 nucleotides read TGTGCCAGCAGCCAAGATGACAGGGACTATGGCTACACCTTC. It specifies CASSQDDRDYGYTF.

The CDR3 spells CASSRGQGTETQYF. The CDR3 DNA reads TGTGCCAGCAGTAGAGGGCAGGGAACAGAGACCCAGTACTTC. J is TRBJ2-5 and V is TRBV12-3 or TRBV12-4; D is perhaps TRBD1 or TRBD2 (5 bases each). V lost 5 bases and J 4 bases, leaving 14 bases between the germline ends. This CDR3 is built from 14 residues.

The chain couples TRBV25-1 to TRBJ1-2; D is perhaps TRBD1 (5 bases). The CDR3 totals 14 residues. The germline V gene encodes CDR1 MGHDK and CDR2 SYGVNS. V lost 3 bases and J 4 bases, leaving 12 bases between the germline ends. As DNA, the CDR3 is TGTGCCAGCAGTGACGTTGGGGGTAGCTATGGCTACACCTTC. Residues: CASSDVGGSYGYTF.

There are a few counts of this clonotype. The V and J genes are TRBV11-1 and TRBJ2-3, with 9 positions matching TRBD1. The germline gives CDR1 SGHAT, CDR2 FQDESV (reference sequence). Trimming removed 5 bases from V and 1 base from J; junction bases left unmatched: 4. This CDR3 comprises 15 residues. CDR3 amino acids: CASSRRTGGTDTQYF. The CDR3 DNA reads TGTGCCAGCAGCAGAAGGACAGGGGGCACAGATACGCAGTATTTT.

This clonotype was detected many times. The V call is TRBV27, the J call TRBJ2-1; 12 positions match TRBD2. Germline CDR1 MNHEY, CDR2 SMNVEV (reference sequence). This CDR3 is built from 16 residues. J lost 2 bases, V lost 10 bases, and 9 bases had no gene match. This CDR3 reads CATVRLAGETYNEQFF. DNA for the CDR3: TGTGCCACCGTCCGACTAGCGGGGGAGACCTACAATGAGCAGTTCTTC.

This clonotype came up a few times. The chain joins TRBV20-1 to TRBJ1-1, with D tentatively TRBD1 (6 bases). Germline lookup yields CDR1 DFQATT and CDR2 SNEGSKA (reference sequence). This CDR3 has 16 amino acids. Trimming left V 0 bases short and J 4 bases short, with 18 bases between. The CDR3 here is CSARDAHRVGGTEAFF. For the CDR3, the DNA is TGCAGTGCTAGAGATGCCCACAGGGTCGGTGGCACTGAAGCTTTCTTT.

This chain joins TRBV2 and TRBJ2-3; D is uncertain. CDR1 and CDR2 from the germline V gene are SNHLY and FYNNEI. V dropped 7 bases and J dropped 2 bases, with 16 bases sitting between them. The length of the CDR3 is 15 residues. CDR3 amino acids: CASNKGDSTTDTQYF. CDR3 sequence (DNA): TGTGCCAGCAACAAAGGTGACTCGACCACAGATACGCAGTATTTT.

This clonotype came up a few times. The J gene is TRBJ1-4, the V gene TRBV2; D gene unclear. Trimming took 1 base from V and 8 from J, leaving 17 bases between them. The CDR3 is 16 amino acids. In germline, CDR1 is SNHLY, CDR2 FYNNEI. The CDR3 DNA follows: TGTGCCAGCAGTGAAGGGTTCGGGCGCGAGGGAGAAAAACTGTTTTTT. It is translated as CASSEGFGREGEKLFF.

This clonotype was picked up a small number of times. The J gene is TRBJ2-1, the V gene TRBV6-6; D is unresolved. V lost 7 bases and J 0 bases, leaving 4 bases between the germline ends. This CDR3 region has 12 residues. Germline-derived CDR1 and CDR2 are MNHNY and SVGAGI (reference sequence). The CDR3 reads CASINSYNEQFF. Here the CDR3 DNA reads TGTGCCAGCATCAACTCCTACAATGAGCAGTTCTTC.

The rearrangement joins TRBV27 to TRBJ2-5; possible D gene TRBD1, 5 bases. The better agreement between TRBJ2-7 and the DNA end casts doubt on the J call. The CDR3 sequence is 15 residues long. Per the germline V gene, CDR1 is MNHEY and CDR2 is SMNVEV (reference sequence). DNA for the CDR3: TGTGCCAGCAGTTTATCGGCACAGGCCCCCTACGAGCAGTACTTC. It translates to CASSLSAQAPYEQYF.

J is TRBJ1-3 and V is TRBV7-9; D gene unclear. Between the trimmed V and J ends, which lost 5 bases and 4 bases, there was a span of 9 bases. The CDR3 runs to 13 residues. Germline CDR1 is SEHNR and CDR2 is FQNEAQ (reference sequence). This CDR3 is CASSPFPGNTIYF. CDR3 DNA sequence: TGTGCCAGCAGCCCTTTCCCGGGAAACACCATATATTTT.

This clonotype was recorded a few times. The rearrangement joins TRBV20-1 to TRBJ2-1, with D possibly TRBD2 on 6 matching bases. The germline V and J ends were trimmed by 5 bases and 4 bases, with 18 bases remaining between them. The CDR3 has 15 amino acids. Germline values: CDR1 DFQATT, CDR2 SNEGSKA (reference sequence). The chain's CDR3 is CSALALEGPYNEQFF. CDR3 sequence (DNA): TGCAGTGCTCTAGCGCTGGAGGGCCCGTACAATGAGCAGTTCTTC.

The J gene is TRBJ2-5, the V gene TRBV7-6; D might be TRBD2 (6 bases). V lost 1 base and J 11 bases, leaving 17 bases between the germline ends. The germline gives CDR1 SGHVS, CDR2 FNYEAQ. This CDR3 comprises 14 residues. The CDR3 nucleotides read TGTGCCAGCAGCTTAGGCCCTAGCGACCATGAGCAGTACTTC. This translates into CASSLGPSDHEQYF.

The chain has TRBV6-5 and TRBJ2-1, with 8 bases aligning to TRBD2. The V gene's germline CDR1 is MNHEY and CDR2 SVGAGI. The CDR3 loop spans 15 amino acids. J was trimmed by 4 bases and V by 5 bases; bases with no gene match: 7. CDR3 sequence: CASSATSETYNEQFF. In nucleotides, the CDR3 is TGTGCCAGCAGTGCGACTAGCGAAACGTACAATGAGCAGTTCTTC.

The J gene is TRBJ2-7, the V gene TRBV2; 7 bases map to TRBD2. V lost 4 bases, J lost 0 bases, and 3 bases stayed unmatched. The CDR3 spans 14 residues. CDR1 and CDR2 from the germline V gene are SNHLY and FYNNEI. The CDR3, as DNA: TGTGCCAGCAGTGGCGGGACTACCTCCTACGAGCAGTACTTC. Translating gives CASSGGTTSYEQYF.

This sequence joins TRBV3-1 and TRBJ2-3; TRBD2 matches at 7 bases. The CDR3 contains 16 residues. J lost 1 base, V lost 4 bases, and 8 bases had no gene match. Per germline, CDR1 LGHDT and CDR2 YNNKEL (reference sequence). This CDR3 is CASSPPGLGGTDTQYF. CDR3 nucleotides: TGTGCCAGCAGCCCACCCGGACTAGGAGGCACAGATACGCAGTATTTT.

J is TRBJ1-2 and V is TRBV10-3; D might be TRBD1 (6 bases). Germline CDR1 ENHRY, CDR2 SYGVKD. The CDR3 extends over 15 amino acids. The ends were cut back, 2 bases at V and 3 bases at J, with 13 bases in the middle. CDR3 sequence: CAISEARQAHYGYTF. Here the CDR3 DNA reads TGTGCCATCAGTGAGGCCAGACAGGCTCACTATGGCTACACCTTC.

The V gene is TRBV6-2 or TRBV6-3, the J gene TRBJ2-1; TRBD2 matches at 10 bases. This CDR3 has 16 residues. Germline CDR1 is MNHEY and CDR2 is SVGEGT. Trimming at V came to 5 bases and at J to 2 bases, leaving 6 bases not matched to a gene. Written as DNA, the CDR3 is TGTGCCAGCAGTCCCTCCGGACTAGCGGCCTACAATGAGCAGTTCTTC. Translating gives CASSPSGLAAYNEQFF.

This clonotype was picked up one time. Since a much larger clone is just one base distant, this may be a read error. This chain connects TRBV6-6 to TRBJ1-2; D remains ambiguous. The germline V gene encodes CDR1 MNHNY and CDR2 SVGAGI (reference sequence). The CDR3 contains 14 residues. CDR3 loop: CASTLLGTNCGYTF. The DNA for the CDR3 is TGTGCCAGCACCCTACTGGGTACTAACTGTGGCTACACCTTC.

CDR3 sequence: CASSPPAATQYF. The CDR3 bases are TGTGCCAGCAGCCCTCCCGCGGCCACGCAGTATTTT. The J gene is TRBJ2-3, the V gene TRBV3-1, with D unclear. The CDR3 spans 12 residues. Germline V gene data show CDR1 as LGHDT and CDR2 as YNNKEL (reference sequence). Deletions cut 4 bases from V and 9 bases from J, with 11 bases between.

This clonotype was seen many times. V usage is TRBV12-3 or TRBV12-4 and J usage is TRBJ1-2, with D uncertain. This CDR3 is built from 17 residues. V was cut by 4 bases and J by 4 bases, with 22 bases left in between. The CDR3 nucleotides read TGTGCCAGCAGTTCGCCCCGACACTTAACGAGAGGCTATGGCTACACCTTC. It specifies CASSSPRHLTRGYGYTF.

Note on this clonotype: An end of the junction does not agree with germline; a read error may underlie this. The CDR3 DNA reads TGCGCCAGCAGCCAAGAAACAGGTCCCTATAAGTCACCCCTCCACTTT. This sequence encodes CASSQETGPYKSPLHF. V is TRBV4-3 and J is TRBJ1-6; tentatively, D is TRBD1 (5 bases). Germline V gene sequence: CDR1 LGHNA, CDR2 YSLEER. The CDR3 consists of 16 residues.

There are many counts of this clonotype. V usage is TRBV4-3 and J usage is TRBJ2-1; D remains ambiguous. This CDR3 contains 18 residues. CDR1 LGHNA and CDR2 YSLEER come from the germline V gene. Trimming shortened V by 1 base and J by 4 bases, and 20 bases separated the two germline ends. As DNA, the CDR3 is TGCGCCAGCAGCCAAGGGATTGACACTGCGAGAAAATACAATGAGCAGTTCTTC. Protein sequence: CASSQGIDTARKYNEQFF.

The CDR3 here is CSATDSGETQYF. DNA for the CDR3: TGCAGTGCCACGGACAGCGGAGAGACCCAGTACTTC. The rearrangement joins TRBV20-1 to TRBJ2-5, with D possibly matching TRBD1 (6 bases). This CDR3 has 12 residues. V shed 6 bases and J shed 4 bases, with 12 bases lying between them. Germline-derived CDR1 and CDR2 are DFQATT and SNEGSKA (reference sequence).

Only a few counts were recorded for this clonotype. Here the CDR3 DNA reads TGTGCCAGCAGCCAAGATTCGAGTCATTCGTTAGGACTAGCCAAAAACATTCAGTACTTC. Residues: CASSQDSSHSLGLAKNIQYF. The chain joins TRBV3-1 to TRBJ2-4, with a weak D call TRBD2 (5 bases). Germline V lookup: CDR1 LGHDT, CDR2 YNNKEL (reference sequence). V was shortened by 0 bases and J by 0 bases, with 21 bases between the two germline ends. The CDR3 contains 20 residues.

V usage is TRBV4-1 and J usage is TRBJ2-7; perhaps TRBD2 as D (6 bases). V lost 0 bases to trimming and J lost 10 bases, with 16 bases between them. This CDR3 is 14 amino acids long. CDR1 and CDR2 from the germline V gene are MGHRA and YSYEKL. The CDR3 sequence: CASSQEKTSVIQYF. The DNA for the CDR3 is TGCGCCAGCAGCCAAGAGAAGACTAGTGTGATTCAGTACTTC.

This chain links TRBV7-2 with TRBJ1-2; TRBD1 agrees at 9 bases. Unmatched junction bases numbered 14, after V lost 5 bases and J lost 4 bases. Germline-derived CDR1 and CDR2 are SGHTA and FQGNSA. This CDR3 is built from 17 residues. CDR3 protein: CASSPSPGTGFGYGYTF. CDR3 nucleotide sequence: TGTGCCAGCAGCCCTAGTCCCGGGACAGGGTTCGGCTATGGCTACACCTTC.

Note on this clonotype: One end of the junction fails to match germline, which may point to a read error. This chain connects TRBV4-2 to TRBJ2-7; D gene unclear. From germline, CDR1 is LGHNA and CDR2 YNFKEQ. The CDR3 consists of 15 residues. The CDR3 nucleotides read TGTGCCAGCAGCCAAGAGAAGGGTTGGGCCTACGAACAGTACTTC. It yields the protein CASSQEKGWAYEQYF.